This TCR beta chain was sequenced for a study of T cell repertoires in cytomegalovirus infection. In its sample, this clonotype was seen many times. One entry per CDR3 protein, called by TCRdb with MiXCR from the reads. The table shows over 150,000 distinct CDR3 sequences, with about 15% occurring only once. V shed 7 bases and J 3 bases; nucleotides not matched to a gene: 14. This CDR3 has 17 residues. The chain combines TRBV12-3 or TRBV12-4 with TRBJ2-7; 11 nucleotides align to TRBD1. Sequencing was performed on PBMCs. This TCR was sampled from a human donor in good health (CMV status not recorded). Some clones in this sample may be carry-over from other donors' samples. In DNA form, the CDR3 reads TGTGCCAGCACCCATTCTCGCCCCGGGACAGGGGGCTACGAGCAGTACTTC. This sequence encodes CASTHSRPGTGGYEQYF.